This T cell receptor beta chain was profiled in a study of control samples from healthy donors and cancer patients. TCRdb keeps only in-frame clones here, not all; method: immunoSEQ multiplex PCR. The sample yields under 200,000 clones, approximately 94% seen once. Sequenced material: PBMCs. This clonotype was sampled from a man aged 55 to 70 with colorectal cancer.

The CDR3: CASSHGASGGGTDTQYF. In DNA, the CDR3 is TGCGCCAGCAGCCACGGGGCTAGCGGGGGGGGCACAGATACGCAGTATTTT. This chain links TRBV5-1 with TRBJ2-3; 12 positions match TRBD2. Germline V gene data show CDR1 as SGHRS and CDR2 as YFSETQ. After removal of 4 bases from V and 1 base from J, the junction contained 7 bases not matched to a gene. The CDR3 has 17 residues. The complete variable domain, with remaining parts taken from reference TRBV5-1 and TRBJ2-3, reads KAGVTQTPRYLIKTRGQQVTLSCSPISGHRSVSWYQQTPGQGLQFLFEYFSETQRNKGNFPGRFSGRQFSNSRSEMNVSTLELGDSALYLCASSHGASGGGTDTQYFGPGTRLTVL.